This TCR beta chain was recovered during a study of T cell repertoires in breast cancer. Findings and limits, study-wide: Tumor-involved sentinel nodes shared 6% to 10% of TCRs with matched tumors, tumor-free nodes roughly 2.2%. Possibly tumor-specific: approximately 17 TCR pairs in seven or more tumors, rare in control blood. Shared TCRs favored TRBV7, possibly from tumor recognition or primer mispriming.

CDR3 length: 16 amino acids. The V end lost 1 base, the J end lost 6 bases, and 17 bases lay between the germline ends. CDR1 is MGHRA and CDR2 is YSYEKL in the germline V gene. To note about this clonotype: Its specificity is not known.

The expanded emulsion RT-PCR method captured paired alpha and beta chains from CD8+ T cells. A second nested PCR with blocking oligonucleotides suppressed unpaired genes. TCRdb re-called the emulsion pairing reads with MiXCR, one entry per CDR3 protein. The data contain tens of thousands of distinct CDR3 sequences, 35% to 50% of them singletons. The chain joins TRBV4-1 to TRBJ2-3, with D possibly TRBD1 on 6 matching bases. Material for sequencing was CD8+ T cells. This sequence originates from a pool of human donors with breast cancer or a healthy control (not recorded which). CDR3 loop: CASSQAGDARQDTQYF. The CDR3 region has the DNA TGCGCCAGCAGCCAAGCAGGGGACGCGAGGCAGGATACGCAGTATTTT.